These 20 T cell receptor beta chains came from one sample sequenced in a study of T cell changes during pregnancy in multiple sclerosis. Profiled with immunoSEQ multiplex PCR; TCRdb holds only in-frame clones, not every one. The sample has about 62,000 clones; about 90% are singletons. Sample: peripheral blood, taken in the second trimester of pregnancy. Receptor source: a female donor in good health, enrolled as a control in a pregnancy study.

DNA for the CDR3: TGTGCCAGCAGTGCGGGACTAGCTTCCTACGAGCAGTACTTC. This encodes CASSAGLASYEQYF. This sequence joins TRBV6-1 and TRBJ2-7; TRBD2 matches at 9 bases. Germline CDR1 reads MNHNS; CDR2 reads SASEGT. V shed 4 bases, J shed 1 base, and the junction held 2 bases outside the gene matches. The CDR3 is made up of 14 amino acids.

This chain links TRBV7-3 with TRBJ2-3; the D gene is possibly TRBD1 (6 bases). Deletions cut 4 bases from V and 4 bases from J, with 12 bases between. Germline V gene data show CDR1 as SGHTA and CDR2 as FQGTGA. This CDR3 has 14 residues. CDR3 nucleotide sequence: TGTGCCAGCAGCTCTACAGGGACGGCAGATACGCAGTATTTT. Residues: CASSSTGTADTQYF.

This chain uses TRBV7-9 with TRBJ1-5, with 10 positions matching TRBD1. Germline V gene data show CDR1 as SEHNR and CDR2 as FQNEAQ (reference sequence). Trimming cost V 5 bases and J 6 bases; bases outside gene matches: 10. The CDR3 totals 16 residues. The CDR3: CASSPPGGQGIQPQHF. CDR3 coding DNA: TGTGCCAGCAGCCCTCCCGGGGGACAGGGGATTCAGCCCCAGCATTTT.

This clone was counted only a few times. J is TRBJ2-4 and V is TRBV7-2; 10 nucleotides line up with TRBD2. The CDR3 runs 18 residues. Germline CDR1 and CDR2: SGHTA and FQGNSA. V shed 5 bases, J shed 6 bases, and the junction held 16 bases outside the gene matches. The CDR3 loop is CASSVAPYSGRRGNIQYF. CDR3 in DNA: TGTGCCAGCAGCGTCGCCCCGTATAGCGGGAGGCGGGGAAACATTCAGTACTTC.

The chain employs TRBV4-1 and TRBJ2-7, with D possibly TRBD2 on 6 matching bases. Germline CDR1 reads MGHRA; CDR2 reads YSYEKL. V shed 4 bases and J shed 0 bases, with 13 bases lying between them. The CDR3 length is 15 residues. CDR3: CASSPAWRGSYEQYF. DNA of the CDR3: TGCGCCAGCAGCCCAGCTTGGCGGGGCTCCTACGAGCAGTACTTC.

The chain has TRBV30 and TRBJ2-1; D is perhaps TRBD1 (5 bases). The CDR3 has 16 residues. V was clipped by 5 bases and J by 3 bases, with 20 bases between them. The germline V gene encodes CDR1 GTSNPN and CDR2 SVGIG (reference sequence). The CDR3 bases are TGTGCCTGGGTTCCCTGGGGCGCCCAACACTACAATGAGCAGTTCTTC. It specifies CAWVPWGAQHYNEQFF. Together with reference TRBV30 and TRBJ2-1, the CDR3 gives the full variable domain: SQTIHQWPATLVQPVGSPLSLECTVEGTSNPNLYWYRQAAGRGLQLLFYSVGIGQISSEVPQNLSASRPQDRQFILSSKKLLLSDSGFYLCAWVPWGAQHYNEQFFGPGTRLTVL.

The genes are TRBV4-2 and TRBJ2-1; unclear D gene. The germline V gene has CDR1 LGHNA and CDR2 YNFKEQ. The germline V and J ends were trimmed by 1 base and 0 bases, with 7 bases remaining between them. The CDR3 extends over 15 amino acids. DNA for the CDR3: TGTGCCAGCAGCCAAGGCGCAAGCTCCTACAATGAGCAGTTCTTC. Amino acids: CASSQGASSYNEQFF.

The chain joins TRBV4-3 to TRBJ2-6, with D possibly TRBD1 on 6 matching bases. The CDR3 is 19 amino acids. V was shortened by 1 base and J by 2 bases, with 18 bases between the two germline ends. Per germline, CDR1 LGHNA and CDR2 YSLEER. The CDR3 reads CASSQADRSPGAGANVLTF. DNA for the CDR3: TGCGCCAGCAGCCAAGCCGACAGGTCCCCAGGTGCTGGGGCCAACGTCCTGACTTTC.

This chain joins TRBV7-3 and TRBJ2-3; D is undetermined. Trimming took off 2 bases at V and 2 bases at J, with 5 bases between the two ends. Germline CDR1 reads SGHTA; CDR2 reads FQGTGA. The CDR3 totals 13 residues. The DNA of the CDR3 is TGTGCCAGCAGCTTATACTCCACAGATACGCAGTATTTT. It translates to CASSLYSTDTQYF.

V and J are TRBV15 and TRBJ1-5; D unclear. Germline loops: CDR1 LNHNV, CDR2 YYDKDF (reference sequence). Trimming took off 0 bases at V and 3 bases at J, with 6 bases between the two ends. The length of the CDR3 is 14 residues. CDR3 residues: CATSRDLYNQPQHF. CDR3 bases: TGTGCCACCAGCAGAGATCTCTACAATCAGCCCCAGCATTTT.

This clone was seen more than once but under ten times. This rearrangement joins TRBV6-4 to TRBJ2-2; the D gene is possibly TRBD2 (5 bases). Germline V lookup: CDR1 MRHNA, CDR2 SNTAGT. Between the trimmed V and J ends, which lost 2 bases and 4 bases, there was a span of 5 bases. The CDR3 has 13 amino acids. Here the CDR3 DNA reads TGTGCCAGCAGTGACGGGAGCACCGGGGAGCTGTTTTTT. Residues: CASSDGSTGELFF.

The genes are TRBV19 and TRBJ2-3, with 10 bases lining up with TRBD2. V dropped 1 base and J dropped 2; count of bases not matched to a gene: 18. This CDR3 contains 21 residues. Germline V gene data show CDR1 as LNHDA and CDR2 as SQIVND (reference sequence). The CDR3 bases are TGTGCCAGTAGTATAGGGGTTGCTTCGGGGGGACTAGCGCATATCACAGATACGCAGTATTTT. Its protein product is CASSIGVASGGLAHITDTQYF.

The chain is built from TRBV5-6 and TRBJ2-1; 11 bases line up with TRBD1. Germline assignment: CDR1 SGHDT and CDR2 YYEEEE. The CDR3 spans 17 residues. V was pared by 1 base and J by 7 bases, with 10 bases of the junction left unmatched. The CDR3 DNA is TGTGCCAGCAGCTTGTTCATCGGACAGGGGGCGCTTAATGAGCAGTTCTTC. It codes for CASSLFIGQGALNEQFF.

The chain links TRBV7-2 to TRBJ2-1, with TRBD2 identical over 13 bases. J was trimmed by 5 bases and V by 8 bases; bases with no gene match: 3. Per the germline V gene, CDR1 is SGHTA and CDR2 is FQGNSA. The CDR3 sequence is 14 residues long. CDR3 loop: CASQTSGRNNEQFF. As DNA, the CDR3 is TGTGCCAGCCAGACTAGCGGGAGGAACAATGAGCAGTTCTTC.

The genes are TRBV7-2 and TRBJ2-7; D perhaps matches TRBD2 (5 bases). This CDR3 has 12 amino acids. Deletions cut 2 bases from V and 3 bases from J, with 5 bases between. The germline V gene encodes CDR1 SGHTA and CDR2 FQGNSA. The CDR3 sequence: CASSLSGYEQYF. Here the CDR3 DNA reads TGTGCCAGCAGCTTAAGCGGCTACGAGCAGTACTTC.

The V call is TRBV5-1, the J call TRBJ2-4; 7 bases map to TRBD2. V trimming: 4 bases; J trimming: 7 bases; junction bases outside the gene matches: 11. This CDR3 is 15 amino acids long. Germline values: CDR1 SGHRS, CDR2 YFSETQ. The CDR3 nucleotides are TGCGCCAGCAGCCTTGGGCCCTCCGGGGGGAACATTCAGTACTTC. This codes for CASSLGPSGGNIQYF. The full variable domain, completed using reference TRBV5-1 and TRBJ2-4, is KAGVTQTPRYLIKTRGQQVTLSCSPISGHRSVSWYQQTPGQGLQFLFEYFSETQRNKGNFPGRFSGRQFSNSRSEMNVSTLELGDSALYLCASSLGPSGGNIQYFGAGTRLSVL.

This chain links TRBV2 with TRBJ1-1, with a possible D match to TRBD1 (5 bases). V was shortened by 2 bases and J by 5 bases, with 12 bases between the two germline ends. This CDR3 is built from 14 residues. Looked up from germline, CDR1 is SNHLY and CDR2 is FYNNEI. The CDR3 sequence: CASSETDRRTEAFF. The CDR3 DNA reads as TGTGCCAGCAGTGAAACAGACAGAAGGACTGAAGCTTTCTTT.

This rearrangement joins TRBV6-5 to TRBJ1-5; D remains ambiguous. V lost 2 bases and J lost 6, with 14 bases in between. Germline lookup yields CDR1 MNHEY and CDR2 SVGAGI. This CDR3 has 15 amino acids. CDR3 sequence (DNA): TGTGCCAGCAGTTACCGCGGCGGAGGGAGTCAGCCCCAGCATTTT. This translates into CASSYRGGGSQPQHF.

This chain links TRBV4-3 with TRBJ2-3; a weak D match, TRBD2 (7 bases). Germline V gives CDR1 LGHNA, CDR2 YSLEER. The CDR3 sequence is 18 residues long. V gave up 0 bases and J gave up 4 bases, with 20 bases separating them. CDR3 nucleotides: TGCGCCAGCAGCCAAGAGGGAGCGGGAAGAGGGGGGGCAGATACGCAGTATTTT. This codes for CASSQEGAGRGGADTQYF.

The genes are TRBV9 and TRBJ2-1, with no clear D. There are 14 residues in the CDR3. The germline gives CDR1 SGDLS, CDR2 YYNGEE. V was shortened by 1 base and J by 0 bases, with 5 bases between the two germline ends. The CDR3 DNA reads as TGTGCCAGCAGCGTAATCGGCTCCTACAATGAGCAGTTCTTC. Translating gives CASSVIGSYNEQFF. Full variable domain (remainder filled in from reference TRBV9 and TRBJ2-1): DSGVTQTPKHLITATGQRVTLRCSPRSGDLSVYWYQQSLDQGLQFLIQYYNGEERAKGNILERFSAQQFPDLHSELNLSSLELGDSALYFCASSVIGSYNEQFFGPGTRLTVL.